A selection of T cell receptor beta chains follows, all from one sample in a study of control samples from healthy donors and cancer patients. Generated by immunoSEQ multiplex PCR, the TCRdb table keeps only in-frame clones and is missing some. Of some 120,000 clones in the sample, approximately 90% were seen once. The sequenced sample consisted of blood. These receptors were collected from a man in his late teens or twenties in good health. Each CDR3 is given with its conserved first and last residue. Each record gives: clone size, V gene, J gene, D gene, CDR3 protein, CDR3 DNA. D genes are given only for firm matches. Clone size is shown for a subset of rows, as once, few, many or a class of expanded clone.

clone_size: NA
v_call: TRBV6-5
j_call: TRBJ2-1
d_call: TRBD1
cdr3_aa: CASSRGQGYNEQFF
cdr3_nt: TGTGCCAGCAGCAGGGGACAGGGATACAATGAGCAGTTCTTC

clone_size: many
v_call: TRBV5-1
j_call: TRBJ2-3
d_call: NA
cdr3_aa: CASSQPQYF
cdr3_nt: TGCGCCAGCAGCCAGCCGCAGTATTTT

clone_size: NA
v_call: TRBV6-6
j_call: TRBJ2-2
d_call: NA
cdr3_aa: CASTADRVNTGELFF
cdr3_nt: TGTGCCAGCACTGCCGACAGAGTGAACACCGGGGAGCTGTTTTTT

clone_size: NA
v_call: TRBV5-1
j_call: TRBJ1-1
d_call: NA
cdr3_aa: CASRPLTGNTEAFF
cdr3_nt: TGCGCCAGCAGACCGCTTACAGGGAACACTGAAGCTTTCTTT

clone_size: once
v_call: TRBV15
j_call: TRBJ1-1
d_call: NA
cdr3_aa: CATSRDRGNTEAFF
cdr3_nt: TGTGCCACCAGCAGAGATAGGGGGAACACTGAAGCTTTCTTT

clone_size: NA
v_call: TRBV6-4
j_call: TRBJ2-3
d_call: NA
cdr3_aa: CASSGQGTDTQYF
cdr3_nt: TGTGCCAGCAGTGGACAGGGCACAGATACGCAGTATTTT

clone_size: NA
v_call: TRBV9
j_call: TRBJ2-7
d_call: NA
cdr3_aa: CASSVGGYEQYF
cdr3_nt: TGTGCCAGCAGCGTAGGGGGCTACGAGCAGTACTTC

clone_size: once
v_call: TRBV14
j_call: TRBJ2-5
d_call: TRBD1
cdr3_aa: CASSQLDREETQYF
cdr3_nt: TGTGCCAGCAGCCAACTCGACAGGGAGGAGACCCAGTACTTC

clone_size: NA
v_call: TRBV5-4
j_call: TRBJ1-6
d_call: NA
cdr3_aa: CAGSQGWNSPLHF
cdr3_nt: TGTGCCGGGTCACAGGGCTGGAATTCACCCCTCCACTTT

clone_size: NA
v_call: TRBV7-9
j_call: TRBJ1-1
d_call: TRBD1
cdr3_aa: CASSRGTGITEAFF
cdr3_nt: TGTGCCAGCAGCCGTGGGACAGGGATTACTGAAGCTTTCTTT

clone_size: NA
v_call: TRBV7-9
j_call: TRBJ1-2
d_call: NA
cdr3_aa: CASSARHTGLDYGYTF
cdr3_nt: TGTGCCAGCAGCGCCCGACATACAGGGCTAGACTATGGCTACACCTTC

clone_size: once
v_call: TRBV5-6
j_call: TRBJ1-6
d_call: NA
cdr3_aa: CASSSTRVYGNSPLHF
cdr3_nt: TGTGCCAGCAGCTCAACCAGGGTTTACGGGAATTCACCCCTCCACTTT

clone_size: NA
v_call: TRBV9
j_call: TRBJ1-2
d_call: TRBD1
cdr3_aa: CASSVDRGSYGYTF
cdr3_nt: TGTGCCAGCAGCGTAGACAGGGGTAGCTATGGCTACACCTTC

clone_size: NA
v_call: TRBV2
j_call: TRBJ2-2
d_call: NA
cdr3_aa: CARRTVSTGELFF
cdr3_nt: TGTGCCAGGCGGACAGTCAGCACCGGGGAGCTGTTTTTT

clone_size: NA
v_call: TRBV9
j_call: TRBJ1-1
d_call: NA
cdr3_aa: CASSVEVSSNTEAFF
cdr3_nt: TGTGCCAGCAGCGTAGAAGTCAGCTCCAACACTGAAGCTTTCTTT

clone_size: once
v_call: TRBV2
j_call: TRBJ2-1
d_call: NA
cdr3_aa: CASSPTGGGRHEQFF
cdr3_nt: TGTGCCAGCAGTCCTACAGGGGGGGGCCGGCATGAGCAGTTCTTC

clone_size: NA
v_call: TRBV6-6
j_call: TRBJ1-1
d_call: NA
cdr3_aa: CASSRVRDTEAFF
cdr3_nt: TGTGCCAGCAGCAGGGTTAGGGACACTGAAGCTTTCTTT

clone_size: NA
v_call: TRBV2
j_call: TRBJ1-4
d_call: NA
cdr3_aa: CASNGGREKLFF
cdr3_nt: TGTGCCAGCAACGGGGGGCGAGAAAAACTGTTTTTT

clone_size: NA
v_call: TRBV2
j_call: TRBJ1-1
d_call: TRBD1
cdr3_aa: CASSEAVTGGRTEAFF
cdr3_nt: TGTGCCAGCAGTGAAGCGGTGACAGGGGGCCGGACTGAAGCTTTCTTT

clone_size: NA
v_call: TRBV7-2
j_call: TRBJ1-1
d_call: NA
cdr3_aa: CASRGYAEAFF
cdr3_nt: TGTGCCAGCAGGGGATACGCTGAAGCTTTCTTT

clone_size: once
v_call: TRBV6-5
j_call: TRBJ2-7
d_call: NA
cdr3_aa: CASRDSQPYYEQYF
cdr3_nt: TGTGCCAGCAGGGACTCCCAACCATACTACGAGCAGTACTTC

clone_size: NA
v_call: TRBV3-1/TRBV3-2
j_call: TRBJ2-5
d_call: TRBD2
cdr3_aa: CASSQGLAGIQETQYF
cdr3_nt: TGTGCCAGCAGCCAGGGACTAGCGGGGATCCAAGAGACCCAGTACTTC

clone_size: NA
v_call: TRBV5-6
j_call: TRBJ2-5
d_call: NA
cdr3_aa: CASSSTYQETQYF
cdr3_nt: TGTGCCAGCAGCTCTACGTACCAAGAGACCCAGTACTTC

clone_size: NA
v_call: TRBV3-1/TRBV3-2
j_call: TRBJ2-1
d_call: TRBD1
cdr3_aa: CASSQDRASYNEQFF
cdr3_nt: TGTGCCAGCAGCCAGGACAGGGCCTCCTACAATGAGCAGTTCTTC

clone_size: many
v_call: TRBV12-3/TRBV12-4
j_call: TRBJ2-2
d_call: NA
cdr3_aa: CASSLSDTGELFF
cdr3_nt: TGTGCCAGCAGTCTCTCAGACACCGGGGAGCTGTTTTTT

clone_size: NA
v_call: TRBV9
j_call: TRBJ1-1
d_call: TRBD1
cdr3_aa: CASSPKTGTGAEAFF
cdr3_nt: TGTGCCAGCAGCCCCAAGACCGGGACAGGGGCCGAAGCTTTCTTT

clone_size: NA
v_call: TRBV6-5
j_call: TRBJ2-7
d_call: NA
cdr3_aa: CASLTERGYEQYF
cdr3_nt: TGTGCCAGTCTGACAGAGAGGGGCTACGAGCAGTACTTC

clone_size: NA
v_call: TRBV18
j_call: TRBJ1-1
d_call: NA
cdr3_aa: CASSPGAVGGTEAFF
cdr3_nt: TGTGCCAGCTCACCAGGGGCGGTCGGGGGCACTGAAGCTTTCTTT

clone_size: NA
v_call: TRBV10-3
j_call: TRBJ1-2
d_call: TRBD1
cdr3_aa: CAISESYTNRGYGYTF
cdr3_nt: TGTGCCATCAGTGAGTCTTACACTAACAGGGGCTATGGCTACACCTTC

clone_size: NA
v_call: TRBV19
j_call: TRBJ1-1
d_call: NA
cdr3_aa: CASSIVGFDEAFF
cdr3_nt: TGTGCCAGTAGTATTGTCGGATTTGATGAAGCTTTCTTT